This TCR beta chain was found in a study of blood T cell repertoires in COVID-19. For the study at large: T cells, B-cell-depleted T cells, or PBMCs supplied cDNA or gDNA.

The CDR3 extends over 13 amino acids. Losses at the gene ends were 4 bases for V and 3 bases for J; bases not matched to a gene: 4. The germline gives CDR1 GTSNPN, CDR2 SVGIG (reference sequence). The method was immunoSEQ multiplex PCR; TCRdb's version includes in-frame clones alone and lacks a portion of them. Of 25,000 or so clones listed, 80% to 90% are singletons. Sequencing was performed on peripheral blood. The chain recombines TRBV30 with TRBJ2-7, with 9 bases aligning to TRBD2. The clonotype was recovered from a woman aged 80 or older with acute or convalescent COVID-19. The CDR3 region is CAWKVAGVYEQYF. In DNA, the CDR3 is TGTGCCTGGAAGGTAGCGGGAGTCTACGAGCAGTACTTC.